This TCR beta chain emerged from a study of patients and donors after allogeneic stem cell transplantation. Via MiXCR, TCRdb re-called the RT-PCR reads, giving one row per CDR3 protein. The profile covers 80,000 to 90,000 distinct CDR3 sequences, with approximately 49% appearing a single time and roughly 64% taken by the ten largest. Source material: blood, either unsorted or a sorted T cell fraction (not recorded which). This TCR was sampled from a human donor who was either an allogeneic HSCT recipient or a stem cell or donor lymphocyte infusion donor (not recorded which). It is not recorded whose cells these are; they may come from a transplant donor.

The DNA for the CDR3 is TGTGCCAGCAGCCCCGACAGGGGATACAGCAATCAGCCCCAGCATTTT. Translated, it gives CASSPDRGYSNQPQHF. The rearrangement uses TRBV6-2 or TRBV6-3 and TRBJ1-5, with TRBD1 matching 8 bases. Germline CDR1 MNHEY, CDR2 SVGEGT. CDR3 length equals 16 residues. V shed 6 bases and J 1 base; nucleotides not matched to a gene: 8.